One and the same sample provided the 10 T cell receptor beta chains below, sequenced in a study of T cell repertoires in cytomegalovirus infection. No cognate antigen is known for these TCRs. MiXCR was run by TCRdb on the reads, yielding one entry per CDR3 protein. The sample lists 62,000 or so distinct CDR3 sequences, around 20% occurring once. The sequencing here drew on CD8+ T cells from cultured PBMCs, taken from culture after CMV antigen stimulation. The receptor set was obtained from a human donor in good health (CMV status not recorded). Some clones in this sample may be carry-over from other donors' samples.

The chain employs TRBV12-3 or TRBV12-4 and TRBJ2-3; 8 bases line up with TRBD1. The trim removed 2 bases at V and 5 bases at J, leaving 6 bases unmatched. The length of the CDR3 is 15 residues. The CDR3 is CASSLSGGWGDTQYF. CDR3 coding DNA: TGTGCCAGCAGTTTATCAGGGGGCTGGGGAGATACGCAGTATTTT.

This chain joins TRBV7-8 and TRBJ2-3, with D perhaps given as TRBD1 or TRBD2 (5 bases each). Germline CDR1 reads SGHVS; CDR2 reads FQNEAQ. The CDR3 contains 16 residues. V was clipped by 5 bases and J by 2 bases, with 17 bases between them. The CDR3: CASSPGPSINTDTQYF. CDR3 in DNA: TGTGCCAGCAGCCCGGGACCCTCAATAAACACAGATACGCAGTATTTT.

A few counts support this clonotype. The rearrangement joins TRBV12-3 or TRBV12-4 to TRBJ2-1; D is unresolved. The V end lost 4 bases, the J end lost 6 bases, and 16 bases lay between the germline ends. This CDR3 is 15 amino acids long. This CDR3 reads CASSSTSWAFNEQFF. In DNA, the CDR3 is TGTGCCAGCAGTTCCACCTCGTGGGCATTCAATGAGCAGTTCTTC.

This clonotype was seen only a few times. The chain is built from TRBV28 and TRBJ2-1; D gene ambiguous. This CDR3 contains 14 residues. Germline V lookup: CDR1 MDHEN, CDR2 SYDVKM. Trimming pared 10 bases from V and 4 bases from J, leaving 17 bases between. For the CDR3, the DNA is TGTGCCATCGAGCTATCAAGGAGTTACAATGAGCAGTTCTTC. Amino acid sequence: CAIELSRSYNEQFF.

A few counts support this clonotype. CDR3 sequence: CASSQRQGADTQYF. DNA for the CDR3: TGTGCCAGCAGCCAACGACAGGGGGCAGATACGCAGTATTTT. The genes are TRBV14 and TRBJ2-3; 9 bases are a match to TRBD1. Germline V gene lookup returns CDR1 SGHDN and CDR2 FVKESK. The CDR3 has 14 residues. Unmatched junction bases numbered 1, after V lost 2 bases and J lost 4 bases.

This clonotype was detected many times. The chain links TRBV12-3 or TRBV12-4 to TRBJ2-7; tentatively, D is TRBD1 (6 bases). Trimming shortened V by 0 bases and J by 6 bases, and 12 bases separated the two germline ends. This CDR3 contains 14 residues. DNA of the CDR3: TGTGCCAGCAGTTTAGCAGGGGGTATGATCGAGCAGTACTTC. Protein product: CASSLAGGMIEQYF.

This clonotype was counted only a few times. The chain recombines TRBV7-2 with TRBJ2-1; 7 bases align to TRBD2. The CDR3 loop spans 15 amino acids. V lost 6 bases, J lost 7 bases, and 12 bases stayed unmatched. The germline V gene has CDR1 SGHTA and CDR2 FQGNSA. CDR3 sequence (DNA): TGTGCCAGCAGACCGGCGGGGGACCCACCAAATGAGCAGTTCTTC. It translates to CASRPAGDPPNEQFF.

The J gene is TRBJ2-3, the V gene TRBV6-1, with TRBD2 matching over 9 bases. The CDR3 is 16 amino acids. The ends lost 6 bases at V and 1 base at J; junction bases unmatched: 8. Germline V CDR1 and CDR2: MNHNS, SASEGT. The CDR3 DNA reads as TGTGCCAGCAGGAGGTTTGAGCGGGGGGGCACAGATACGCAGTATTTT. Its translation is CASRRFERGGTDTQYF.

This clonotype appeared a few times. V is TRBV4-3 and J is TRBJ1-5, with a possible D match to TRBD1 (6 bases). Deletions cut 3 bases from V and 7 bases from J, with 13 bases between. CDR1 is LGHNA and CDR2 is YSLEER in the germline V gene. The CDR3 totals 14 residues. CDR3 DNA sequence: TGCGCCAGCAGCCACAACAACAGGGACCAGCCCCAGCATTTT. Translated, it gives CASSHNNRDQPQHF.

The sample holds a few counts of this clonotype. The chain recombines TRBV5-1 with TRBJ1-1; D not certain. The germline V and J ends were trimmed by 4 bases and 2 bases, with 15 bases remaining between them. CDR1 is SGHRS, CDR2 YFSETQ, per germline. The CDR3 is made up of 15 amino acids. DNA for the CDR3: TGCGCCAGCAGCGGAGGACCTGGACTAAACACTGAAGCTTTCTTT. It specifies CASSGGPGLNTEAFF.